This T cell receptor beta chain is drawn from a study of cytomegalovirus exposure and HLA in healthy donors. Turning to the study itself: From donors who were HLA-typed, an early data release held 70 million to 90 million unique TCRs.

Trimming cost V 6 bases and J 5 bases, with 20 bases left between them. This CDR3 is built from 16 residues. CDR1 and CDR2 from the germline V gene are LNHDA and SQIVND (reference sequence). As concerns this clone: No antigen is known for it.

Vbeta (60) and Jbeta (13) primers were used in the PCR. As handled by the study authors: Roughly 12 million of some 80 million unique TCR beta chains were shared, per a later count. Generated by immunoSEQ multiplex PCR, the TCRdb table keeps only in-frame clones and is missing some. V, J and clone size are taken as reported in that table, and D and trimming were inferred from the DNA itself. Seen in this sample are approximately 60,000 clones; the ten most common clones hold more than 5%. Whole-study results and caveats: When analyzed later, a missense DCLRE1C variant was found to be linked to TCR beta V- and J-gene trimming.

The chain links TRBV19 to TRBJ1-5; no definite D call. The sequenced sample consisted of PBMCs. This receptor was taken from a man aged 25-45 years in good health and CMV-seropositive. The CDR3 spells CASSIPRRRFDQPQHF. The DNA of the CDR3 is TGTGCCAGTAGCATTCCCAGGAGGAGATTTGATCAGCCCCAGCATTTT.